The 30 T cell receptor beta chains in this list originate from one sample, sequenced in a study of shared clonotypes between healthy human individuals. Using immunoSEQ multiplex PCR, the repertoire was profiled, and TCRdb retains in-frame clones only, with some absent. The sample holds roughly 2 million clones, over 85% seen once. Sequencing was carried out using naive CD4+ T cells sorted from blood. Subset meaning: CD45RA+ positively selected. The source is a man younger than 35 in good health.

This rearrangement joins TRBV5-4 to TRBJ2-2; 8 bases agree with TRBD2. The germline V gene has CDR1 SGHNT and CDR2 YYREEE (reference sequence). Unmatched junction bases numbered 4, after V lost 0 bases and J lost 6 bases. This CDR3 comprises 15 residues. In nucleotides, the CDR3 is TGTGCCAGCAGCTTGGTTAGCGGGACGGCCGGGGAGCTGTTTTTT. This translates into CASSLVSGTAGELFF. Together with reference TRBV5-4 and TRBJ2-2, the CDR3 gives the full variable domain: ETGVTQSPTHLIKTRGQQVTLRCSSQSGHNTVSWYQQALGQGPQFIFQYYREEENGRGNFPPRFSGLQFPNYSSELNVNALELDDSALYLCASSLVSGTAGELFFGEGSRLTVL.

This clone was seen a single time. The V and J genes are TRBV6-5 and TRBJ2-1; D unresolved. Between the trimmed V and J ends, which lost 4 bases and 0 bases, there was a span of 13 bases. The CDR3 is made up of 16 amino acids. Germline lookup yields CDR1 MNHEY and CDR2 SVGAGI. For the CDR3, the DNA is TGTGCCAGCAGTTCAACCTACTCGAGCTCCTACAATGAGCAGTTCTTC. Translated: CASSSTYSSSYNEQFF.

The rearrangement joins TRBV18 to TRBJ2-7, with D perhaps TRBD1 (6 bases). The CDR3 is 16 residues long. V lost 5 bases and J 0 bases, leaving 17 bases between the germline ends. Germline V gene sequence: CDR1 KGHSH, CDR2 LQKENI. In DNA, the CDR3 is TGTGCCAGCTCAGTCGTAGGACAGCAGAGCTCCTACGAGCAGTACTTC. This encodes CASSVVGQQSSYEQYF. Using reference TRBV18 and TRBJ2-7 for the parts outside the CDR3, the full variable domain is NAGVMQNPRHLVRRRGQEARLRCSPMKGHSHVYWYRQLPEEGLKFMVYLQKENIIDESGMPKERFSAEFPKEGPSILRIQQVVRGDSAAYFCASSVVGQQSSYEQYFGPGTRLTVT.

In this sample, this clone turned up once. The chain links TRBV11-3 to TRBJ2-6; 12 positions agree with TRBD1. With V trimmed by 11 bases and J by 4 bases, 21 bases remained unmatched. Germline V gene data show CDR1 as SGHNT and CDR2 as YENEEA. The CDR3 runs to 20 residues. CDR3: CASSKANTGQGAPGANVLTF. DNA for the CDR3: TGTGCCTCATCCAAAGCGAACACGGGACAGGGGGCTCCCGGGGCCAACGTCCTGACTTTC.

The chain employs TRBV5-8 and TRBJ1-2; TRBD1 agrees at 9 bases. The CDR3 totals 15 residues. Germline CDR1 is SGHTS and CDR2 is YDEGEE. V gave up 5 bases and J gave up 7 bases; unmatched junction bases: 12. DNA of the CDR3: TGTGCCAGCAGTCGGGACAGGGATCGGCGACGTGGCTACACCTTC. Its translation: CASSRDRDRRRGYTF.

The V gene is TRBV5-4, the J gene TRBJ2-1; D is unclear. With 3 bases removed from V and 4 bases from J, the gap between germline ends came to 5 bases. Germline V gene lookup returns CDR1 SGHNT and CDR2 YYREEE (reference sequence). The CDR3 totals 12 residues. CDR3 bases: TGTGCCAGCAGCTATTTATACAATGAGCAGTTCTTC. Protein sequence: CASSYLYNEQFF.

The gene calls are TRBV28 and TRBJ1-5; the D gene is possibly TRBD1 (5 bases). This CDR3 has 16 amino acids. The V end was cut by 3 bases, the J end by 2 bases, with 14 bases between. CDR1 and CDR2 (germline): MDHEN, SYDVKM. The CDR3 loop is CASSFGRGRGNQPQHF. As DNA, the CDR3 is TGTGCCAGCAGTTTTGGGAGGGGAAGGGGCAATCAGCCCCAGCATTTT.

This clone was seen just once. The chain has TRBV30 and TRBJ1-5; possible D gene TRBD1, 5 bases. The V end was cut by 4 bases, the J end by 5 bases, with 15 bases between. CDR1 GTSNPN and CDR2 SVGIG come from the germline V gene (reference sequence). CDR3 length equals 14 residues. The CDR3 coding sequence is TGTGCCTGGACCGCGGCAGGGTGGGATCAGCCCCAGCATTTT. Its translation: CAWTAAGWDQPQHF.

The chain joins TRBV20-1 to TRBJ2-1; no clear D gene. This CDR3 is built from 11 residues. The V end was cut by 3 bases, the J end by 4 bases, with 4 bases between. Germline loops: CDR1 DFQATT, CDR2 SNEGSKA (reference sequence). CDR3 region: CSASQYNEQFF. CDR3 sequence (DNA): TGCAGTGCTAGCCAGTACAATGAGCAGTTCTTC.

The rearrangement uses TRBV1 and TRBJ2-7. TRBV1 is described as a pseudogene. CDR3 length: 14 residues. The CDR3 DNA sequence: TGCACCAGCAGCCGAGTAACGGGGCACTACGAGCAGTACTTC. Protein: CTSSRVTGHYEQYF.

The CDR3 DNA is TGTGCCATCAGTGAGTCGAGGTCAGGCAGCTCCCGTAACTATGGCTACACCTTC. This encodes CAISESRSGSSRNYGYTF. The V call is TRBV10-3, the J call TRBJ1-2; D remains ambiguous. CDR3 length: 18 residues. The V gene's germline CDR1 is ENHRY and CDR2 SYGVKD. Trimming took 0 bases from V and 1 from J, leaving 18 bases between them.

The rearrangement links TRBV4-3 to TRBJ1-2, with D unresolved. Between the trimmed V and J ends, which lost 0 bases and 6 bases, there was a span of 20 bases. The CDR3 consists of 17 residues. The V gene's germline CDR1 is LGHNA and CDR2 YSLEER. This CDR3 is CASSQDQWQLLWDGYTF. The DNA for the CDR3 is TGCGCCAGCAGCCAAGATCAATGGCAGCTTCTATGGGATGGCTACACCTTC.

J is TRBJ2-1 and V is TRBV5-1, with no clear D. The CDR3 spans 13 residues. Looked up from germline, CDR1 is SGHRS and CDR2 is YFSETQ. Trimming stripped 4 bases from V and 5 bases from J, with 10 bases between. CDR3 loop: CASSPDLNNEQFF. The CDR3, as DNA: TGCGCCAGCAGCCCCGATTTGAACAATGAGCAGTTCTTC.

This CDR3 reads CASSLRRLAGGPVVNEQFF. CDR3 coding DNA: TGCGCCAGCAGCCTGCGGAGACTAGCGGGAGGGCCGGTGGTGAATGAGCAGTTCTTC. This sequence joins TRBV4-1 and TRBJ2-1, with TRBD2 matching over 14 bases. The V segment lost 4 bases and the J segment 7 bases; nucleotides outside the gene matches: 15. Germline CDR1 MGHRA, CDR2 YSYEKL. CDR3 length: 19 residues.

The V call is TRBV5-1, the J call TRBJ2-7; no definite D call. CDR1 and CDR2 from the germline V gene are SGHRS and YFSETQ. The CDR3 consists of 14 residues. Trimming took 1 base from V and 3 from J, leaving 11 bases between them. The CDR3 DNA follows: TGCGCCAGCAGCTTGACCTCCCGCCTCTACGAGCAGTACTTC. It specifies CASSLTSRLYEQYF.

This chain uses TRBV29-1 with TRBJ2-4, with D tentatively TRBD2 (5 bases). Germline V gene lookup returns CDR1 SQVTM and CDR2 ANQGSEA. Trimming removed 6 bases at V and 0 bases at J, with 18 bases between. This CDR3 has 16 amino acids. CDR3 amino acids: CSVLAGSLLAKNIQYF. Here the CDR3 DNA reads TGCAGCGTCCTAGCAGGATCGTTATTAGCCAAAAACATTCAGTACTTC.

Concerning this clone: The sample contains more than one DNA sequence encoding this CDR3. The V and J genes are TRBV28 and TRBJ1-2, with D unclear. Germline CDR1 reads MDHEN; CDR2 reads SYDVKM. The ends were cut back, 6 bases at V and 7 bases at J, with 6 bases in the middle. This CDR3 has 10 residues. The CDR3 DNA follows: TGTGCCAGCAGCTCGGGTGGCTACACCTTC. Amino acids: CASSSGGYTF.

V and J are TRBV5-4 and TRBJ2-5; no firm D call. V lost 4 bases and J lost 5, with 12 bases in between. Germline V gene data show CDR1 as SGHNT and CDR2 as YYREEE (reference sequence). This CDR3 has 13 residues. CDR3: CASSPTDEETQYF. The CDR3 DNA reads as TGTGCCAGCAGCCCGACCGATGAGGAGACCCAGTACTTC.

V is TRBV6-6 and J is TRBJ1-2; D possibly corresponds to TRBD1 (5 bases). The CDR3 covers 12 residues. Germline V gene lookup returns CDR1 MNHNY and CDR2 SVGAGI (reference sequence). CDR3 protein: CVSGLANYGYTF. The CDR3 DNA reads TGTGTATCAGGGTTAGCTAACTATGGCTACACCTTC.

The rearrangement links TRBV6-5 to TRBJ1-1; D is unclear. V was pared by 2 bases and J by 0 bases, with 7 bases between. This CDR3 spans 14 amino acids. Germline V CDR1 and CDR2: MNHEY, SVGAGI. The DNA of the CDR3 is TGTGCCAGCAGTTACGCCCCAGTGAACACTGAAGCTTTCTTT. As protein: CASSYAPVNTEAFF.

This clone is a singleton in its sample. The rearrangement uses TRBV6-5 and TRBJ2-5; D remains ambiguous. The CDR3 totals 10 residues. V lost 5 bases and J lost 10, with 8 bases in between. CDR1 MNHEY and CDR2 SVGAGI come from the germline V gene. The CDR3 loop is CASSEVVQYF. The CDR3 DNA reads TGTGCCAGCAGTGAGGTTGTCCAGTACTTC.

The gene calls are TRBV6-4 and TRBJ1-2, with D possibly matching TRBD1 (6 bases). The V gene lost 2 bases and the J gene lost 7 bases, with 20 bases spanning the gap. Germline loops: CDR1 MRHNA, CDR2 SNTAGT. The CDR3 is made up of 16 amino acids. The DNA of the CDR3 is TGTGCCAGCAGTGACAGGGGACATTCTTCGGCAATTGGCTACACCTTC. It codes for CASSDRGHSSAIGYTF.

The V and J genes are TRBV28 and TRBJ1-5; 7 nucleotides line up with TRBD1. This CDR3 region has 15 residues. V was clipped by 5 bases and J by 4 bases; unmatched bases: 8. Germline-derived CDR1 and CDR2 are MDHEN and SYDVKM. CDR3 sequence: CASSPTGVQNQPQHF. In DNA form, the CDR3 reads TGTGCCAGCAGTCCCACAGGGGTCCAAAATCAGCCCCAGCATTTT.

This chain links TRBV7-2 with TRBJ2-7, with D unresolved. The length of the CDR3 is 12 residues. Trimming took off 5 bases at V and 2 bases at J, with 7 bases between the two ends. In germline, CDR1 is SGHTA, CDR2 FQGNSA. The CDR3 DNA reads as TGTGCCAGCAGCATCTACGCCTACGAGCAGTACTTC. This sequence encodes CASSIYAYEQYF.

CDR3: CASSQTPGGPGIYGYTF. The CDR3 DNA is TGTGCCAGCAGCCAGACCCCTGGGGGTCCCGGGATCTATGGCTACACCTTC. This chain uses TRBV4-2 with TRBJ1-2; TRBD1 is a possible D gene (5 bases). Looked up from germline, CDR1 is LGHNA and CDR2 is YNFKEQ. This CDR3 has 17 amino acids. Trimming took 3 bases from V and 4 from J, leaving 21 bases between them.

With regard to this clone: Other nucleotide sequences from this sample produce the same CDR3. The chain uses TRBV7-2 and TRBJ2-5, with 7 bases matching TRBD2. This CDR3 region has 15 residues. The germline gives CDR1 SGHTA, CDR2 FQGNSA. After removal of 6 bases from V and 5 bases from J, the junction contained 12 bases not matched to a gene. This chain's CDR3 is CASRLGTPGGETQYF. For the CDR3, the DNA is TGTGCCAGCAGGCTGGGGACGCCCGGGGGGGAGACCCAGTACTTC.

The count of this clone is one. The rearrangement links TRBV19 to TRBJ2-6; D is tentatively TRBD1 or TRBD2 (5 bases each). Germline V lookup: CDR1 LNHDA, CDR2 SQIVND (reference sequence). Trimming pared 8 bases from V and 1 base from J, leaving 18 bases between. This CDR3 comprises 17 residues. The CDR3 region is CASYRDRFTSGANVLTF. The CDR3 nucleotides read TGTGCCAGTTACCGGGACCGATTTACTTCTGGGGCCAACGTCCTGACTTTC.

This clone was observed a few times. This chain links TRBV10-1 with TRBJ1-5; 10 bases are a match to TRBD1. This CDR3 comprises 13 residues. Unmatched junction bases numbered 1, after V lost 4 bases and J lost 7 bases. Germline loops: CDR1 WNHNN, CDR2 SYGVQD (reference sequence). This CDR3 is CASSATGGQPQHF. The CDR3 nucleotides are TGCGCCAGCAGTGCGACAGGGGGCCAGCCCCAGCATTTT.

The DNA of the CDR3 is TGCAGCGTTGTCTTCCGGGACAGCCAAGGCGAGCAGTACTTC. Protein: CSVVFRDSQGEQYF. The rearrangement uses TRBV29-1 and TRBJ2-7, with TRBD1 matching over 7 bases. The CDR3 has 14 residues. Germline V lookup: CDR1 SQVTM, CDR2 ANQGSEA. The V segment lost 4 bases and the J segment 6 bases; nucleotides outside the gene matches: 12.

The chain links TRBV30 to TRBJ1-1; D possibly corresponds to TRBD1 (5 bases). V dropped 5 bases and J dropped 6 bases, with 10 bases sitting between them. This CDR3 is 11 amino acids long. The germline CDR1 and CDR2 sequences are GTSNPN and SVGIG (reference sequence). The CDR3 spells CAWDQGAEAFF. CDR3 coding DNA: TGTGCCTGGGATCAGGGAGCTGAAGCTTTCTTT.